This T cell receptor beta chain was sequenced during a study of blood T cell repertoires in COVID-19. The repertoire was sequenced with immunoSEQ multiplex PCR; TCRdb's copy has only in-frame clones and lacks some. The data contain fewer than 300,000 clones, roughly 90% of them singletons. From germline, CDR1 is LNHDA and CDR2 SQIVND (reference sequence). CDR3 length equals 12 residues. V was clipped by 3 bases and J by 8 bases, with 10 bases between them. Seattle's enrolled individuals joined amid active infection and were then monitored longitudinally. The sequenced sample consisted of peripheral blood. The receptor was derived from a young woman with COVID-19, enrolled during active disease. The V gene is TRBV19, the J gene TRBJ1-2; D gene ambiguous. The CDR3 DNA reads TGTGCCAGTAGTATGACTGTCTCCGGCTACACCTTC. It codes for CASSMTVSGYTF.